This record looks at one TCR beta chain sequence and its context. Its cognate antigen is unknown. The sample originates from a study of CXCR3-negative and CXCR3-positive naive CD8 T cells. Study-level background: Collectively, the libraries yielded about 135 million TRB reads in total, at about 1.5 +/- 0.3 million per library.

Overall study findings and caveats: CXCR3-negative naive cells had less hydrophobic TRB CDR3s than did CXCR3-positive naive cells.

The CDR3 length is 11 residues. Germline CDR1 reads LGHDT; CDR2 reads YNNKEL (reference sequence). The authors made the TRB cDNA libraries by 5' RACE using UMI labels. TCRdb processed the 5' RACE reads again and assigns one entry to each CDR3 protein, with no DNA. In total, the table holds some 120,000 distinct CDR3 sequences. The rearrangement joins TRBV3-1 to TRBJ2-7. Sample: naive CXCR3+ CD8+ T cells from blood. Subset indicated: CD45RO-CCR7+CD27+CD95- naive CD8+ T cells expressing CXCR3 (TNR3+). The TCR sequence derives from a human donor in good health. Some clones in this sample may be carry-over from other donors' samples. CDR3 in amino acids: CASSHWDEQYF.